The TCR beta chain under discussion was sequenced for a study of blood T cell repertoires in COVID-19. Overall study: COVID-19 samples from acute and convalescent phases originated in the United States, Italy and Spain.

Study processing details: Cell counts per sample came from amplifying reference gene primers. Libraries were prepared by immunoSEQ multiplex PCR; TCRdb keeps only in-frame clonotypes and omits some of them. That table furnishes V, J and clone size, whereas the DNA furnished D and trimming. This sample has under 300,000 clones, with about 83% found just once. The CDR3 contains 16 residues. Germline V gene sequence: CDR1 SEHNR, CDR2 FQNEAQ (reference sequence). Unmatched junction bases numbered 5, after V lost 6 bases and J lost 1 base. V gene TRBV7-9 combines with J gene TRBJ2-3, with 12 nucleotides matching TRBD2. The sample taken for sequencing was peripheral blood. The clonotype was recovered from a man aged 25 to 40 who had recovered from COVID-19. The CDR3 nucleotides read TGTGCCAGCAGGCCCCCTAGCGGGGGGGGCACAGATACGCAGTATTTT. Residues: CASRPPSGGGTDTQYF.